The table lists the clone carrying this T cell receptor beta chain with many counts. The data were taken from a study of identical twins. A universal primer site was added by template switching, and unique molecular identifiers were carried by the cDNA. A single record per CDR3 protein comes from TCRdb applying MiXCR to the 5' RACE reads. The sample consists of 450,000 or so distinct CDR3 sequences, around 24% of them appearing once. With 0 bases removed from V and 7 bases from J, the gap between germline ends came to 13 bases. Germline V gene sequence: CDR1 DFQATT, CDR2 SNEGSKA (reference sequence). The length of the CDR3 is 14 residues. These sequences were also reported in another study, on T cells expressing NK-cell markers.

The chain is built from TRBV20-1 and TRBJ1-3; D is uncertain. The TCR comes from a young woman in good health. Material: CD4+ T cells sorted from blood. The CDR3 nucleotides read TGCAGTGCTAGAGATCTTTCCATATCTAACACCATATATTTT. Its protein is CSARDLSISNTIYF.